The 19 T cell receptor beta chains reported below all come from one sample, sequenced in a study of blood T cell repertoires in COVID-19. Assay: immunoSEQ multiplex PCR; the TCRdb copy retains only in-frame clones and omits some. The table includes approximately 210,000 clones, around 90% detected once. Sequencing used peripheral blood. These receptor sequences come from a young man with active or convalescent COVID-19.

In this sample, this clone turned up once. This chain uses TRBV5-8 with TRBJ2-7; TRBD2 might be the D (5 bases). The CDR3 consists of 15 residues. CDR1 is SGHTS and CDR2 is YDEGEE in the germline V gene. V was trimmed by 4 bases and J by 0 bases, leaving 14 bases between them. CDR3 in DNA: TGTGCCAGCAGCCCTTGGGTGGGGAGCTCCTACGAGCAGTACTTC. Translated: CASSPWVGSSYEQYF.

The chain combines TRBV4-3 with TRBJ1-4, with 9 positions matching TRBD1. CDR1 is LGHNA and CDR2 is YSLEER in the germline V gene. J gave up 8 bases and V 1 base, and 5 bases lay outside the gene matches. CDR3 size: 15 residues. The CDR3 loop is CASSQGGTGIEKLFF. CDR3 bases: TGCGCCAGCAGCCAAGGGGGGACAGGGATCGAAAAACTGTTTTTT.

The chain carries TRBV11-3 and TRBJ2-3; TRBD1 matches at 7 bases. With V trimmed by 1 base and J by 3 bases, 1 base remained unmatched. CDR1 and CDR2 (germline): SGHNT, YENEEA. This CDR3 comprises 14 residues. CDR3 amino acids: CASSLGGQTDTQYF. CDR3 DNA: TGTGCCAGCAGCTTAGGGGGACAGACAGATACGCAGTATTTT.

In this sample, this clone turned up once. The gene calls are TRBV30 and TRBJ2-2; TRBD2 might be the D (6 bases). CDR1 is GTSNPN and CDR2 is SVGIG in the germline V gene (reference sequence). V lost 0 bases, J lost 5 bases, and 10 bases lay in between. The CDR3 sequence is 14 residues long. Here the CDR3 reads CAWSVRAGTGELFF. As DNA, the CDR3 is TGTGCCTGGAGTGTTAGGGCGGGGACCGGGGAGCTGTTTTTT. Variable domain in full (rest from reference TRBV30 and TRBJ2-2): SQTIHQWPATLVQPVGSPLSLECTVEGTSNPNLYWYRQAAGRGLQLLFYSVGIGQISSEVPQNLSASRPQDRQFILSSKKLLLSDSGFYLCAWSVRAGTGELFFGEGSRLTVL.

This clone was counted a single time. The chain combines TRBV7-9 with TRBJ1-3; TRBD1 is a possible D gene (5 bases). Trimming removed 6 bases from V and 0 bases from J, with 12 bases in between. The germline V gene has CDR1 SEHNR and CDR2 FQNEAQ (reference sequence). This CDR3 region has 15 residues. The CDR3 sequence is CASSSTGDSGNTIYF. CDR3 in DNA: TGTGCCAGCAGTTCTACAGGAGACTCTGGAAACACCATATATTTT.

This clone was recorded only once. J is TRBJ2-1 and V is TRBV14, with a possible D match to TRBD2 (6 bases). The V and J ends lost 2 bases and 9 bases respectively, with 11 bases between them. CDR3 size: 13 residues. Germline V CDR1 and CDR2: SGHDN, FVKESK. CDR3 sequence (DNA): TGTGCCAGCAGCCAACTAGCGAGAACTGAGCAGTTCTTC. Translation: CASSQLARTEQFF.

The V and J genes are TRBV5-4 and TRBJ2-7, with a possible D match to TRBD1 (6 bases). The ends were cut back, 4 bases at V and 2 bases at J, with 13 bases in the middle. Germline V lookup: CDR1 SGHNT, CDR2 YYREEE (reference sequence). The CDR3 sequence is 14 residues long. CDR3 in amino acids: CASSRMTGPYEQYF. The DNA of the CDR3 is TGTGCCAGCAGCCGGATGACAGGACCCTACGAGCAGTACTTC.

This clone was observed a single time. The V call is TRBV28, the J call TRBJ1-6; 8 nucleotides agree with TRBD1. The CDR3 runs 13 residues. With 6 bases clipped from V and 9 bases from J, the junction kept 4 bases outside the gene matches. Germline CDR1 MDHEN, CDR2 SYDVKM. DNA for the CDR3: TGTGCCAGCAGAGGGACAGGTGCTTCACCCCTCCACTTT. The encoded protein is CASRGTGASPLHF.

V and J are TRBV5-1 and TRBJ2-1, with TRBD2 identical over 10 bases. The germline V gene encodes CDR1 SGHRS and CDR2 YFSETQ. Losses at the gene ends were 5 bases for V and 6 bases for J; bases not matched to a gene: 17. This CDR3 contains 18 residues. The CDR3 spells CASRSRGASGRVGNEQFF. DNA for the CDR3: TGCGCCAGCAGATCCCGCGGGGCTAGCGGGAGAGTTGGCAATGAGCAGTTCTTC.

The V and J genes are TRBV19 and TRBJ2-1; the D is unclear. Per the germline V gene, CDR1 is LNHDA and CDR2 is SQIVND (reference sequence). Deletions cut 3 bases from V and 4 bases from J, with 13 bases between. The CDR3 loop spans 15 amino acids. DNA of the CDR3: TGTGCCAGTAGTATTGTAACAGCCGCTTACAATGAGCAGTTCTTC. This sequence encodes CASSIVTAAYNEQFF.

V gene TRBV5-6 combines with J gene TRBJ1-2; 9 bases align to TRBD1. This CDR3 contains 15 residues. CDR1 and CDR2 from the germline V gene are SGHDT and YYEEEE. The V gene end was trimmed by 5 bases and the J gene end by 2 bases; junction bases not matched to a gene: 7. The CDR3 nucleotides read TGTGCCAGCAGTTTCGGGACAGGGAGGAACTATGGCTACACCTTC. This codes for CASSFGTGRNYGYTF.

V gene TRBV7-9 combines with J gene TRBJ1-1; 7 nucleotides match TRBD1. Germline CDR1 and CDR2: SEHNR and FQNEAQ (reference sequence). The CDR3 consists of 18 residues. V lost 4 bases, J lost 1 base, and 15 bases stayed unmatched. The CDR3 DNA follows: TGTGCCAGCAGCTCAGACCACAGGGGTTCCCCTTGGAACACTGAAGCTTTCTTT. Its translation: CASSSDHRGSPWNTEAFF.

The rearrangement joins TRBV4-3 to TRBJ2-2; possible D gene TRBD2, 5 bases. The germline gives CDR1 LGHNA, CDR2 YSLEER. Deletions cut 4 bases from V and 6 bases from J, with 15 bases between. CDR3 size: 15 residues. The CDR3 spells CASSLEAELAGELFF. The CDR3 nucleotides read TGCGCCAGCAGCCTCGAAGCGGAGCTCGCCGGGGAGCTGTTTTTT.

This clone was observed a single time. Here the CDR3 DNA reads TGTGCCATCAGTGGGCAGAACTATGGCTACACCTTC. Its protein product is CAISGQNYGYTF. The V and J genes are TRBV10-3 and TRBJ1-2; D not certain. Between the trimmed V and J ends, which lost 4 bases and 2 bases, there was a span of 5 bases. Germline CDR1 ENHRY, CDR2 SYGVKD. This CDR3 has 12 residues.

This chain joins TRBV10-3 and TRBJ2-3; 9 bases map to TRBD2. The CDR3 covers 14 residues. Germline CDR1 reads ENHRY; CDR2 reads SYGVKD. V was pared by 3 bases and J by 3 bases, with 1 base of the junction left unmatched. The CDR3 is CAISDLAGTDTQYF. CDR3 in DNA: TGTGCCATCAGTGACCTAGCGGGAACAGATACGCAGTATTTT.

The chain carries TRBV11-2 and TRBJ1-6, with 7 bases fitting TRBD1. J lost 14 bases, V lost 5 bases, and 12 bases had no gene match. This CDR3 contains 14 residues. In germline, CDR1 is SGHAT, CDR2 FQNNGV. CDR3 bases: TGTGCCAGCAGCGAGGGGCGCCGAGGGGGCACCCTCCACTTT. It codes for CASSEGRRGGTLHF.

The chain uses TRBV6-4 and TRBJ2-3, with D perhaps matching TRBD1 (6 bases). Germline V lookup: CDR1 MRHNA, CDR2 SNTAGT. V was clipped by 6 bases and J by 2 bases, with 12 bases between them. The CDR3 runs to 14 residues. CDR3 DNA: TGTGCCAGCAGCGAGGGGGAATCCACAGATACGCAGTATTTT. Translation: CASSEGESTDTQYF.

This chain joins TRBV5-6 and TRBJ2-3, with TRBD2 matching over 10 bases. Germline loops: CDR1 SGHDT, CDR2 YYEEEE. With 1 base clipped from V and 3 bases from J, the junction kept 5 bases outside the gene matches. The CDR3 extends over 16 amino acids. CDR3 nucleotides: TGTGCCAGCAGCTTGAGATCTAGCGGGAGAACAGATACGCAGTATTTT. The encoded protein is CASSLRSSGRTDTQYF. The full variable domain, with the rest looked up from reference TRBV5-6 and TRBJ2-3, is DAGVTQSPTHLIKTRGQQVTLRCSPKSGHDTVSWYQQALGQGPQFIFQYYEEEERQRGNFPDRFSGHQFPNYSSELNVNALLLGDSALYLCASSLRSSGRTDTQYFGPGTRLTVL.

This clone has just one count. The chain has TRBV6-5 and TRBJ1-2, with 7 bases identical to TRBD1. This CDR3 is 16 amino acids long. Germline V gene sequence: CDR1 MNHEY, CDR2 SVGAGI. With 2 bases clipped from V and 4 bases from J, the junction kept 10 bases outside the gene matches. CDR3 DNA sequence: TGTGCCAGCAGTTACGGGGTGGCAGGGGGAGGCTATGGCTACACCTTC. This codes for CASSYGVAGGGYGYTF.